The 19 T cell receptor beta chains below come from one sample, sequenced in a study of OX40 agonist ivuxolimab in advanced cancers. Clones were read by immunoSEQ multiplex PCR, and TCRdb kept only the in-frame ones, dropping some. This sample carries 65,000 to 70,000 clones, around 90% of them seen once, and the ten largest clones take roughly 2.5%. Sequencing used CD4+ or CD8+ T cells sorted from blood, obtained in a trial of the OX40 agonist ivuxolimab. The receptors shown here come from an adult with an advanced solid tumor such as melanoma, head and neck, liver or kidney cancer.

The chain uses TRBV5-1 and TRBJ1-1; TRBD1 matches 8 bases. V trimming: 3 bases; J trimming: 0 bases; junction bases outside the gene matches: 7. From germline, CDR1 is SGHRS and CDR2 YFSETQ. This CDR3 has 16 amino acids. The CDR3: CASSSGDRTLNTEAFF. CDR3 DNA: TGCGCCAGCAGCTCTGGGGACAGGACATTGAACACTGAAGCTTTCTTT.

The V gene is TRBV2, the J gene TRBJ2-7, with 7 bases fitting TRBD1. The length of the CDR3 is 13 residues. CDR1 SNHLY and CDR2 FYNNEI come from the germline V gene. V was pared by 1 base and J by 5 bases, with 2 bases of the junction left unmatched. For the CDR3, the DNA is TGTGCCAGCAGTGAAGGTACAGGGGACGAGCAGTACTTC. Translation gives CASSEGTGDEQYF. Supplemented by reference TRBV2 and TRBJ2-7, the full variable domain reads EPEVTQTPSHQVTQMGQEVILRCVPISNHLYFYWYRQILGQKVEFLVSFYNNEISEKSEIFDDQFSVERPDGSNFTLKIRSTKLEDSAMYFCASSEGTGDEQYFGPGTRLTVT.

The genes are TRBV7-7 and TRBJ2-1; tentative D call: TRBD2 (5 bases). The length of the CDR3 is 15 residues. Trimming pared 5 bases from V and 0 bases from J, leaving 11 bases between. Per germline, CDR1 SSHAT and CDR2 FNYEAQ (reference sequence). This CDR3 is CASSPGAGSYNEQFF. CDR3 DNA sequence: TGTGCCAGCAGCCCTGGCGCGGGCTCCTACAATGAGCAGTTCTTC.

This sequence joins TRBV7-3 and TRBJ2-7; a weak D match, TRBD2 (7 bases). CDR1 and CDR2 from the germline V gene are SGHTA and FQGTGA. Deletions cut 5 bases from V and 0 bases from J, with 11 bases between. The CDR3 spans 14 residues. The CDR3 region has the DNA TGTGCCAGCAGCGGGGGCGGGAGCTCCTACGAGCAGTACTTC. This translates into CASSGGGSSYEQYF.

This chain connects TRBV5-5 to TRBJ2-7, with TRBD1 matching over 9 bases. This CDR3 spans 14 amino acids. CDR1 is SGHKS and CDR2 is YYEKEE in the germline V gene (reference sequence). J lost 3 bases, V lost 4 bases, and 5 bases had no gene match. The CDR3 loop is CASSPEGQGYEQYF. DNA for the CDR3: TGTGCCAGCAGCCCGGAGGGACAGGGCTACGAGCAGTACTTC.

The rearrangement uses TRBV6-1 and TRBJ1-3, with D tentatively TRBD1 (5 bases). The germline V and J ends were trimmed by 1 base and 0 bases, with 10 bases remaining between them. This CDR3 spans 16 amino acids. Germline V gene sequence: CDR1 MNHNS, CDR2 SASEGT. The CDR3 region is CASSEGPGISGNTIYF. The CDR3 bases are TGTGCCAGCAGTGAAGGGCCAGGGATCTCTGGAAACACCATATATTTT.

This sequence joins TRBV7-2 and TRBJ2-7; D is ambiguous. The CDR3 spans 13 residues. V lost 1 base, J lost 4 bases, and 8 bases lay in between. Germline CDR1 reads SGHTA; CDR2 reads FQGNSA. CDR3 sequence: CASSLEALYEQYF. CDR3 nucleotide sequence: TGTGCCAGCAGCTTAGAGGCCCTTTACGAGCAGTACTTC.

The gene calls are TRBV18 and TRBJ2-5; 10 bases are shared with TRBD1. The J segment lost 1 base and the V segment lost 3 bases, leaving 5 bases of the junction unmatched. The length of the CDR3 is 16 residues. Germline lookup yields CDR1 KGHSH and CDR2 LQKENI. CDR3 sequence (DNA): TGTGCCAGCTCACCGTTGGGACAGGGGCCCCAAGAGACCCAGTACTTC. It codes for CASSPLGQGPQETQYF.

The chain employs TRBV9 and TRBJ1-3; possible D gene TRBD1, 5 bases. Trimming removed 3 bases at V and 0 bases at J, with 16 bases between. The length of the CDR3 is 17 residues. Germline values: CDR1 SGDLS, CDR2 YYNGEE. CDR3: CASSALPGGSSGNTIYF. The CDR3 DNA reads TGTGCCAGCAGCGCCCTCCCGGGGGGAAGCTCTGGAAACACCATATATTTT.

The CDR3 DNA follows: TGTGCCAGCAGTATGACAGGGCGGAACACCGGGGAGCTGTTTTTT. As protein: CASSMTGRNTGELFF. J is TRBJ2-2 and V is TRBV28; TRBD1 matches 7 bases. The CDR3 consists of 15 residues. From germline, CDR1 is MDHEN and CDR2 SYDVKM. Trimming took 5 bases from V and 1 from J; bases not matched to a gene: 4.

The chain joins TRBV28 to TRBJ1-2; tentatively, D is TRBD1 (5 bases). Between the trimmed V and J ends, which lost 6 bases and 3 bases, there was a span of 11 bases. Germline lookup yields CDR1 MDHEN and CDR2 SYDVKM. The CDR3 sequence is 13 residues long. CDR3 sequence reads: CASRQGSDYGYTF. The CDR3 DNA reads TGTGCCAGCAGGCAGGGATCCGACTATGGCTACACCTTC.

The gene calls are TRBV4-1 and TRBJ1-1, with D possibly TRBD1 on 5 matching bases. V shed 1 base and J shed 1 base, with 10 bases lying between them. CDR1 is MGHRA and CDR2 is YSYEKL in the germline V gene. The CDR3 length is 15 residues. This CDR3 reads CASSQGPGQNTEAFF. DNA for the CDR3: TGCGCCAGCAGCCAAGGCCCAGGGCAGAACACTGAAGCTTTCTTT.

This chain's CDR3 is CASSLRSTNEKLFF. DNA of the CDR3: TGTGCCAGCAGCCTGCGGTCGACTAATGAAAAACTGTTTTTT. J is TRBJ1-4 and V is TRBV7-8; D not resolved. V lost 5 bases to trimming and J lost 2 bases, with 9 bases between them. The CDR3 has 14 amino acids. The V gene's germline CDR1 is SGHVS and CDR2 FQNEAQ.

The gene calls are TRBV6-1 and TRBJ2-5; unclear D gene. The J call may be wrong; the DNA end is better matched by TRBJ2-7. This CDR3 is built from 14 residues. Germline CDR1 reads MNHNS; CDR2 reads SASEGT. Here the CDR3 DNA reads TGTGCCAGCAGTGAAGAGCCCAGGTCCTACGAGCAGTACTTC. Translated, it gives CASSEEPRSYEQYF.

The chain links TRBV29-1 to TRBJ2-7; D may be TRBD2 (6 bases). Trimming took off 4 bases at V and 6 bases at J, with 16 bases between the two ends. The CDR3 contains 13 residues. Germline values: CDR1 SQVTM, CDR2 ANQGSEA. The CDR3 DNA reads as TGCAGCGTTGTACGGACATTGGGGGGCGAGCAGTACTTC. It codes for CSVVRTLGGEQYF.

This chain connects TRBV28 to TRBJ2-7; D might be TRBD2 (5 bases). The V and J ends lost 2 bases and 2 bases respectively, with 13 bases between them. This CDR3 has 15 residues. CDR1 and CDR2 (germline): MDHEN, SYDVKM. CDR3 sequence (DNA): TGTGCCAGCAGTTTAGGTGTCCGGGGAACCTACGAGCAGTACTTC. This sequence encodes CASSLGVRGTYEQYF.

The CDR3: CASSKGEAGGIGYTF. The CDR3 coding sequence is TGTGCCAGCAGTAAGGGAGAGGCAGGGGGTATAGGCTACACCTTC. The V gene is TRBV6-6, the J gene TRBJ1-2; 7 bases agree with TRBD1. Germline CDR1 reads MNHNY; CDR2 reads SVGAGI (reference sequence). Unmatched junction bases numbered 14, after V lost 5 bases and J lost 8 bases. CDR3 length: 15 residues.

This chain joins TRBV4-2 and TRBJ2-7; D uncertain. The CDR3 contains 15 residues. With 0 bases removed from V and 2 bases from J, the gap between germline ends came to 11 bases. The germline gives CDR1 LGHNA, CDR2 YNFKEQ. The CDR3 here is CASSQESASPYEQYF. The CDR3 nucleotides are TGTGCCAGCAGCCAAGAATCGGCCTCGCCCTACGAGCAGTACTTC.

This clone was counted a few times. The chain recombines TRBV28 with TRBJ1-2, with 7 bases identical to TRBD1. The CDR3 totals 16 residues. J was trimmed by 4 bases and V by 2 bases; bases with no gene match: 10. Germline CDR1 and CDR2: MDHEN and SYDVKM. DNA of the CDR3: TGTGCCAGCAGTTTACAATCCTCGGGGACAGTCTATGGCTACACCTTC. Its protein is CASSLQSSGTVYGYTF.